Shown below are 5 T cell receptor beta chains from a single sample sequenced in a study of technical replicates of blood from a handful of donors. Generated by immunoSEQ multiplex PCR, the TCRdb table keeps only in-frame clones and is missing some. Here the sample spans fewer than 100,000 clones, around 97% being singletons. The sequenced sample was T cells isolated from PBMCs. These receptors all come from a human donor in good health.

CDR3: CASSLGARDYEQYF. CDR3 bases: TGTGCCAGCAGTTTAGGGGCCAGAGACTACGAGCAGTACTTC. This rearrangement joins TRBV27 to TRBJ2-7; perhaps TRBD1 as D (5 bases). V was shortened by 2 bases and J by 3 bases, with 11 bases between the two germline ends. The CDR3 sequence is 14 residues long. From germline, CDR1 is MNHEY and CDR2 SMNVEV (reference sequence).

The V call is TRBV27, the J call TRBJ1-5; TRBD1 agrees at 7 bases. Germline V gives CDR1 MNHEY, CDR2 SMNVEV (reference sequence). There are 15 residues in the CDR3. V lost 4 bases and J lost 5; bases outside the gene matches: 8. The chain's CDR3 is CASSSTGTLYQPQHF. The CDR3 region has the DNA TGTGCCAGCAGTTCGACAGGGACCCTTTATCAGCCCCAGCATTTT.

Here the CDR3 reads CASSPSGQPSYGYTF. In nucleotides, the CDR3 is TGTGCCAGCAGCCCATCCGGACAGCCCTCCTATGGCTACACCTTC. The chain links TRBV13 to TRBJ1-2; a weak D match, TRBD1 (6 bases). The V end lost 5 bases, the J end lost 4 bases, and 17 bases lay between the germline ends. Per germline, CDR1 PRHDT and CDR2 FYEKMQ (reference sequence). The CDR3 covers 15 residues.

The rearrangement uses TRBV15 and TRBJ1-5; D is undetermined. The CDR3 has 17 amino acids. V gave up 1 base and J gave up 0 bases, with 13 bases separating them. The germline V gene has CDR1 LNHNV and CDR2 YYDKDF (reference sequence). The CDR3: CATSRGLRGNSNQPQHF. The CDR3, as DNA: TGTGCCACCAGCAGAGGGTTACGGGGAAATAGCAATCAGCCCCAGCATTTT.

The chain recombines TRBV30 with TRBJ1-3; TRBD1 agrees at 9 bases. Germline lookup yields CDR1 GTSNPN and CDR2 SVGIG (reference sequence). There are 13 residues in the CDR3. With 4 bases clipped from V and 4 bases from J, the junction kept 2 bases outside the gene matches. Here the CDR3 DNA reads TGTGCCTGGATGGACAGGGGCGGAAACACCATATATTTT. It translates to CAWMDRGGNTIYF.